The clone carrying this T cell receptor beta chain turned up a few times. Its matching antigen is unknown. This sample was included in a study of cytomegalovirus exposure and HLA in healthy donors. Findings and limits, study-wide: In vitro checks showed that a few CMV-associated chains really do target CMV antigens.

PCR was performed using 60 Vbeta and 13 Jbeta primers. The protocol was immunoSEQ multiplex PCR, while the TCRdb copy is restricted to in-frame clones and leaves out a portion. The table lists 110,000 or so clones, over 70% of them singletons. This TCR was recovered from a woman aged 18-35 years in good health and CMV-seronegative. The sequenced sample was PBMCs.

The CDR3 DNA sequence: TGTGCCAGCAGCCTCCTCTCTGAAGCTTTCTTT. It encodes CASSLLSEAFF. This chain uses TRBV11-2 with TRBJ1-1; D remains ambiguous. Trimming removed 5 bases at V and 6 bases at J, with 7 bases between. The CDR3 totals 11 residues. Germline loops: CDR1 SGHAT, CDR2 FQNNGV.